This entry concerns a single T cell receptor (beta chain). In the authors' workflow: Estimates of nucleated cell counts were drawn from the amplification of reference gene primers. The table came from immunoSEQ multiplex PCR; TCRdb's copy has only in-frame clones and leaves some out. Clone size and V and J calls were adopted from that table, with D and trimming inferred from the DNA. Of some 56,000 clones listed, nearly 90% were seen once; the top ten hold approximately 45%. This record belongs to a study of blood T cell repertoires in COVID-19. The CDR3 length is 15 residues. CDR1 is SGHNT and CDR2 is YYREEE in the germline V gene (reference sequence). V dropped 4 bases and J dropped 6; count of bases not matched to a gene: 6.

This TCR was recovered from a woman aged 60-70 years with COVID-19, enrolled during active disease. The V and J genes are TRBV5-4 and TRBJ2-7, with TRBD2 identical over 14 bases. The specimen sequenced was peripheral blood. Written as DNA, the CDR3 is TGTGCCAGCAGCCAAAGGACTAGCGGGAGGCTCGAGCAGTACTTC. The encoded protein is CASSQRTSGRLEQYF. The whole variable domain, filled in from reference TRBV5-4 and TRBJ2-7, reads ETGVTQSPTHLIKTRGQQVTLRCSSQSGHNTVSWYQQALGQGPQFIFQYYREEENGRGNFPPRFSGLQFPNYSSELNVNALELDDSALYLCASSQRTSGRLEQYFGPGTRLTVT.